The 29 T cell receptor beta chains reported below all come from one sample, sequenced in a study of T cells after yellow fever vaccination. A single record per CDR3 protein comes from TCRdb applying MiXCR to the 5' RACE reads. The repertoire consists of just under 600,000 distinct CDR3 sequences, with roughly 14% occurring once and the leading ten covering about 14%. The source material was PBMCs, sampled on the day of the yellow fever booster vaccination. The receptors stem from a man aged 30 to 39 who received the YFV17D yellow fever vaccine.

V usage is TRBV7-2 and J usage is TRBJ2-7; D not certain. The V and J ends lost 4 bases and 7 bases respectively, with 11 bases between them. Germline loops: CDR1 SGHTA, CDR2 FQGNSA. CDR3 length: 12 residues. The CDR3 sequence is CASSYPQGEQYF. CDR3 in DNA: TGTGCCAGCAGCTACCCTCAAGGAGAGCAGTACTTC.

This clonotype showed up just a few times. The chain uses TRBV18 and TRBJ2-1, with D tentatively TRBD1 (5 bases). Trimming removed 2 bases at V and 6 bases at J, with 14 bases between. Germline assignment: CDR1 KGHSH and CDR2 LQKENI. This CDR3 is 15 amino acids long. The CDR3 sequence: CASSPKQEGGNEQFF. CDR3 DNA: TGTGCCAGCTCACCAAAACAGGAAGGCGGCAATGAGCAGTTCTTC.

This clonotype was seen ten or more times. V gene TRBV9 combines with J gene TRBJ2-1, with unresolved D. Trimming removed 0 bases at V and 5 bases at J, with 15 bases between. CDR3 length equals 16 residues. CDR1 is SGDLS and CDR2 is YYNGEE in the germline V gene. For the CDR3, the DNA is TGTGCCAGCAGCGTAGGTCATGGGTTAGGGAACAATGAGCAGTTCTTC. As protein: CASSVGHGLGNNEQFF.

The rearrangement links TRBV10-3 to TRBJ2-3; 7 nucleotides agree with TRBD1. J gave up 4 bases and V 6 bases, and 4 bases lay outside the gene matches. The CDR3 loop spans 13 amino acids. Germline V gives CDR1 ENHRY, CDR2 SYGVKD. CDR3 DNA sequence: TGTGCCATCAGCCGACAGGGCCCAGATACGCAGTATTTT. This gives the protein CAISRQGPDTQYF.

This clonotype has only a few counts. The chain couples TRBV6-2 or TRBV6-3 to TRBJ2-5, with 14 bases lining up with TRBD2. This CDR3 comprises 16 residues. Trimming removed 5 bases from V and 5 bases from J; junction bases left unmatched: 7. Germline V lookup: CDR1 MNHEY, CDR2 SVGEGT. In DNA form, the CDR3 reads TGTGCCAGCAGTGCCGGGACTAGCGGGAGCTTCGAGACCCAGTACTTC. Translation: CASSAGTSGSFETQYF.

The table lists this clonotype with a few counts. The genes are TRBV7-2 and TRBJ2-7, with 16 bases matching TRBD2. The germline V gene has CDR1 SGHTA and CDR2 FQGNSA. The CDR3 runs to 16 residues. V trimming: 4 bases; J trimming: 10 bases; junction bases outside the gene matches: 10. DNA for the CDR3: TGTGCCAGCAGCTCCGCCGGGACTAGCGGGAGGGTGGAACAGTACTTC. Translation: CASSSAGTSGRVEQYF.

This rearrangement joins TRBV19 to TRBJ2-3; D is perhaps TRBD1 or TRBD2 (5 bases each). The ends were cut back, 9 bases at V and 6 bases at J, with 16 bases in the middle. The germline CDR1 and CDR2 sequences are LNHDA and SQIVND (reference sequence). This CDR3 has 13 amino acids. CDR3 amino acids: CASEGPGTDTQYF. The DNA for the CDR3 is TGTGCCAGCGAGGGACCAGGGACGGATACGCAGTATTTT.

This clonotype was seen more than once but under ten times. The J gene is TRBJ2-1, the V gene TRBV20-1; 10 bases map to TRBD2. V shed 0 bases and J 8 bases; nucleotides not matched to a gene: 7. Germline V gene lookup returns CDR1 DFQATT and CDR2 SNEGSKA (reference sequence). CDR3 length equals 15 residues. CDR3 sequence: CSARDLASGRDEQFF. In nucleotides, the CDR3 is TGCAGTGCTAGAGATTTGGCTAGCGGGAGAGATGAGCAGTTCTTC.

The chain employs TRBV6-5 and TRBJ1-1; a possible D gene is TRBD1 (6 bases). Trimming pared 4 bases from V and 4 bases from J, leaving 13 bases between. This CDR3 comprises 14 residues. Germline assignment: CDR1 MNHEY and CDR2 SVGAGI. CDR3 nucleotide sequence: TGTGCCAGCAGTTCATGGGGGCTAGGCACTGAAGCTTTCTTT. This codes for CASSSWGLGTEAFF.

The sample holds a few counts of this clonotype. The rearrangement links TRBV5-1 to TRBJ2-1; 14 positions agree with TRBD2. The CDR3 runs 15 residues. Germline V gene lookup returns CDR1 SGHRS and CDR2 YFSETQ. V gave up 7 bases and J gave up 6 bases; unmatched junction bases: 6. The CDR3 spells CASSGLAGAGNEQFF. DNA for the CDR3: TGCGCCAGCTCGGGACTAGCGGGAGCGGGCAATGAGCAGTTCTTC.

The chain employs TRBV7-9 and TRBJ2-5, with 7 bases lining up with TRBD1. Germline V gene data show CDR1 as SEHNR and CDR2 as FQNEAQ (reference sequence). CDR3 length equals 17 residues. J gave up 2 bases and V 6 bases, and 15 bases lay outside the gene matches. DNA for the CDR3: TGTGCCAGCAGTTCTCTCGCCGGGACAGAAATGCAAGAGACCCAGTACTTC. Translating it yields CASSSLAGTEMQETQYF.

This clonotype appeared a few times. In DNA, the CDR3 is TGCGCCAGCAGCCGGGGGGACCTCCCGATAAATGAAAAACTGTTTTTT. It specifies CASSRGDLPINEKLFF. This sequence joins TRBV5-1 and TRBJ1-4; possibly TRBD1 for D (5 bases). V was cut by 4 bases and J by 5 bases, with 18 bases left in between. The CDR3 has 16 amino acids. CDR1 and CDR2 from the germline V gene are SGHRS and YFSETQ.

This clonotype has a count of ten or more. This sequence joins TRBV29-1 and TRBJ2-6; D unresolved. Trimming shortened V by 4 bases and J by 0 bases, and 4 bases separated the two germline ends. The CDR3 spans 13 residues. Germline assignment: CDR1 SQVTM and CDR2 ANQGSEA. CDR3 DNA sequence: TGCAGCGTTGCCCGCTCTGGGGCCAACGTCCTGACTTTC. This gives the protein CSVARSGANVLTF.

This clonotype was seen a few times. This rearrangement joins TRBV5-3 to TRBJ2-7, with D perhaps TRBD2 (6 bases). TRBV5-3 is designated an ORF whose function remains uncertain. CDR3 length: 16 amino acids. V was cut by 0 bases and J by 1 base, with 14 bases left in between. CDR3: CARSLAVAEFSYEQYF. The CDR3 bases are TGTGCCAGAAGCTTGGCCGTAGCGGAATTTTCCTACGAGCAGTACTTC.

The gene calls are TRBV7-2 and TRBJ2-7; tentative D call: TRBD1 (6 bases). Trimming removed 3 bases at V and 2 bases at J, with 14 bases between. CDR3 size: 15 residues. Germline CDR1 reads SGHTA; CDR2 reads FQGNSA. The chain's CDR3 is CASSFRRGGTYEQYF. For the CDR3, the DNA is TGTGCCAGCAGCTTTCGCAGGGGTGGGACCTACGAGCAGTACTTC.

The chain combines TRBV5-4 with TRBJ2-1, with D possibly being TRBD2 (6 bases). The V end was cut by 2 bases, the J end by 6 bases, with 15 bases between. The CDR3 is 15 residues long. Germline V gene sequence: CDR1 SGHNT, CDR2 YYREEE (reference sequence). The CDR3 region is CASSFLTTSPNEQFF. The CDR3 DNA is TGTGCCAGCAGCTTCCTGACGACTAGTCCCAATGAGCAGTTCTTC.

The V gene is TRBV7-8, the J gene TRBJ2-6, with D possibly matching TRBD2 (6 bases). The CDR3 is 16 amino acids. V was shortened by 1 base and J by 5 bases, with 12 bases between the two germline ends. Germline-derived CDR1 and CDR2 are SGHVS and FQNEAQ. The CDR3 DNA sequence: TGTGCCAGCAGCTTAGACCGGACTACATGGGCCAACGTCCTGACTTTC. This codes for CASSLDRTTWANVLTF.

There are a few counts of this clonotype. The CDR3 loop is CATSRFDGGPGNTDTQYF. DNA of the CDR3: TGTGCCACCAGTCGATTTGACGGAGGGCCCGGGAACACAGATACGCAGTATTTT. The V gene is TRBV24-1, the J gene TRBJ2-3; a possible D gene is TRBD2 (6 bases). Germline CDR1 reads KGHDR; CDR2 reads SFDVKD. The CDR3 runs 18 residues. V was pared by 6 bases and J by 2 bases, with 23 bases between.

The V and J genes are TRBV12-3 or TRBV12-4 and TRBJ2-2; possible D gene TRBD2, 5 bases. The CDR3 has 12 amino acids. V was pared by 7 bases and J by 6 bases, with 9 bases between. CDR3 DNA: TGTGCCAGCAACCCAGCGGCCGGGGAGCTGTTTTTT. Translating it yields CASNPAAGELFF.

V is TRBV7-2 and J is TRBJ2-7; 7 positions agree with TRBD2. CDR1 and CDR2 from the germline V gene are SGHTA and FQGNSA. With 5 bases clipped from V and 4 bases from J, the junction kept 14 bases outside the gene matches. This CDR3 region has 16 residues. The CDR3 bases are TGTGCCAGCAGCCCCAGCGGGGTCGCGGAGGGATACGAGCAGTACTTC. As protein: CASSPSGVAEGYEQYF.

The CDR3 loop reads CSASDSLSLPSTDTQYF. Written as DNA, the CDR3 is TGCAGTGCTAGCGACAGCCTATCGCTACCTAGCACAGATACGCAGTATTTT. The chain joins TRBV20-1 to TRBJ2-3, with TRBD1 as a possible D gene (5 bases). The germline V gene has CDR1 DFQATT and CDR2 SNEGSKA (reference sequence). Trimming took 3 bases from V and 0 from J, leaving 19 bases between them. This CDR3 spans 17 amino acids.

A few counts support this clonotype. For the CDR3, the DNA is TGTGCCAGCTCACCTTATAGCGGCCCCACAGATACGCAGTATTTT. Protein product: CASSPYSGPTDTQYF. The J gene is TRBJ2-3, the V gene TRBV18; possibly TRBD2 for D (6 bases). The length of the CDR3 is 15 residues. CDR1 is KGHSH and CDR2 is LQKENI in the germline V gene. Trimming pared 3 bases from V and 2 bases from J, leaving 12 bases between.

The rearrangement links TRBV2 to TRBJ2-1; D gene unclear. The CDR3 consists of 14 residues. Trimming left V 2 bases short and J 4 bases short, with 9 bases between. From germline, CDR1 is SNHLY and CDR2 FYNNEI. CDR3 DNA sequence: TGTGCCAGCAGTGAAAGCTCGACTTACAATGAGCAGTTCTTC. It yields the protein CASSESSTYNEQFF.

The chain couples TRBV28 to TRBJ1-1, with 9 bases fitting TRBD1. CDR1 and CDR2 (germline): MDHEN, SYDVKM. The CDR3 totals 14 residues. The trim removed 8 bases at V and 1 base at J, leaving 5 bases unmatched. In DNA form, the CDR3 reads TGTGCCAGCCAGGGACAGGGCCAGAACACTGAAGCTTTCTTT. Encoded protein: CASQGQGQNTEAFF.

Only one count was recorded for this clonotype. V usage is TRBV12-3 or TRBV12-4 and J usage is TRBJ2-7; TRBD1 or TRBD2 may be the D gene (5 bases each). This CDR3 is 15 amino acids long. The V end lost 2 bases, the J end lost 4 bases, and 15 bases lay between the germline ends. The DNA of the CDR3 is TGTGCCAGCAGTTTAAATCTCAGGGAGCCTTACGAGCAGTACTTC. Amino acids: CASSLNLREPYEQYF.

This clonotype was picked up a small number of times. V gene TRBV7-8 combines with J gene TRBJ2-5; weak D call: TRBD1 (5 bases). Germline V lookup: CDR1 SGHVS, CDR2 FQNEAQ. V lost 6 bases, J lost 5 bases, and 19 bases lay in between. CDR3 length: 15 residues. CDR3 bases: TGTGCCAGCAGGGCTAGGACACTTCCCCGGGAGACCCAGTACTTC. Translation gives CASRARTLPRETQYF.

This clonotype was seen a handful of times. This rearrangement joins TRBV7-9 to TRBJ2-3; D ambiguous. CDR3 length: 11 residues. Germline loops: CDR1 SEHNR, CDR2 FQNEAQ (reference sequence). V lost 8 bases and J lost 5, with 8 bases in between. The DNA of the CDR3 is TGTGCCAGCCGGTATATAGATACGCAGTATTTT. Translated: CASRYIDTQYF.

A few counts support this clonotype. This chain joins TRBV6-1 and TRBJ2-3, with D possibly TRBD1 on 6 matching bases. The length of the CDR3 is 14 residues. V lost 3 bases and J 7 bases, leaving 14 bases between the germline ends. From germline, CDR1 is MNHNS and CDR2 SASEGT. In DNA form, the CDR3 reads TGTGCCAGCAGTGACAAGGGAAGGGGGAATACGCAGTATTTT. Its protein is CASSDKGRGNTQYF.

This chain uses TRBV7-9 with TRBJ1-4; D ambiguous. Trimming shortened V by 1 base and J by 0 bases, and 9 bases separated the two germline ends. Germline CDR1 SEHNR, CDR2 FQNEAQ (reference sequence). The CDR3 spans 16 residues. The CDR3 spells CASSLDYGATNEKLFF. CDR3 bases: TGTGCCAGCAGCTTAGACTACGGAGCAACTAATGAAAAACTGTTTTTT.